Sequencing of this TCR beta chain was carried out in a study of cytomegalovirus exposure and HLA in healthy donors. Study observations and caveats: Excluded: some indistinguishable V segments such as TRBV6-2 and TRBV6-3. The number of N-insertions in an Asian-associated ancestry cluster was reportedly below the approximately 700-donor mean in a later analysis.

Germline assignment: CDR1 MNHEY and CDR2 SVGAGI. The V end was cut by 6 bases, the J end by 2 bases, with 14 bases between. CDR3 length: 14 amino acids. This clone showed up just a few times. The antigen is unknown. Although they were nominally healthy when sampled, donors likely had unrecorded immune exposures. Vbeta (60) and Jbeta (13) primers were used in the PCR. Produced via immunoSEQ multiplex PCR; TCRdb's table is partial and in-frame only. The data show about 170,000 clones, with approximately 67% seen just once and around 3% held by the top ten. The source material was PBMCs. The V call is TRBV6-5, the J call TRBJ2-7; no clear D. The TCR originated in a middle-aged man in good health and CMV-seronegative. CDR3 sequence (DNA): TGTGCCAGCAGGGCCATGGTCCGAACCTACGAGCAGTACTTC. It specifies CASRAMVRTYEQYF.